This T cell receptor (beta chain) derives from a study of beta chain features in type 1 diabetes. Study as a whole: Sorted cells from all samples, numbering approximately 110,000,000, were examined.

Turning to this clone: Its cognate antigen is unknown.

The sequenced template was cDNA made from the entire isolated RNA. Clones were sequenced by immunoSEQ multiplex PCR, and TCRdb holds only the in-frame ones, with some missing. The table includes about 360,000 clones, around 12% detected once. Study-wide results and limits: Sampled from patients, naive, central memory and Treg TCRB repertoires appeared more similar than those sampled from healthy donors. Fewer insertions but more deletions were seen at VDJ junctions in type 1 diabetes patients. Among patients with Type 1 diabetes, TCRB CDR3s were moderately but significantly shorter in every one of the four CD4+ subsets.

Material: naive CD4+ T cells from blood. The sequence came from a woman between 18 and 29 years old with type 1 diabetes.

DNA for the CDR3: TGTGCCAGTAGTATTATGGCAGATGCGGCCTATGGCTACACCTTC. This translates into CASSIMADAAYGYTF. The V call is TRBV19, the J call TRBJ1-2; D is undetermined. The CDR3 has 15 residues. Trimming pared 3 bases from V and 4 bases from J, leaving 15 bases between. In germline, CDR1 is LNHDA, CDR2 SQIVND (reference sequence).